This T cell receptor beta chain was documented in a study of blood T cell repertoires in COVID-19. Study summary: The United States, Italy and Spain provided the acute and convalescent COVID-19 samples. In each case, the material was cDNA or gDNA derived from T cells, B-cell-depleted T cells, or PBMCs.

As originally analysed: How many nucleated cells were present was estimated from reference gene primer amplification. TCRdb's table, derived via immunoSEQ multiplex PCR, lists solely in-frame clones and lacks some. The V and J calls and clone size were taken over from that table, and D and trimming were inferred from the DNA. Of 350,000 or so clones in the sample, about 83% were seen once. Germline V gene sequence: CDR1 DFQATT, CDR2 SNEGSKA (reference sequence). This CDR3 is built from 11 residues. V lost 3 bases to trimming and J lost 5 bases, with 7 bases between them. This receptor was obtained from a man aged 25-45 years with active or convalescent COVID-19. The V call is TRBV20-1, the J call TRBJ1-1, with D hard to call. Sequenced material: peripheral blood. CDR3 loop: CSARTGTEAFF. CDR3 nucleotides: TGCAGTGCTAGGACCGGGACTGAAGCTTTCTTT.